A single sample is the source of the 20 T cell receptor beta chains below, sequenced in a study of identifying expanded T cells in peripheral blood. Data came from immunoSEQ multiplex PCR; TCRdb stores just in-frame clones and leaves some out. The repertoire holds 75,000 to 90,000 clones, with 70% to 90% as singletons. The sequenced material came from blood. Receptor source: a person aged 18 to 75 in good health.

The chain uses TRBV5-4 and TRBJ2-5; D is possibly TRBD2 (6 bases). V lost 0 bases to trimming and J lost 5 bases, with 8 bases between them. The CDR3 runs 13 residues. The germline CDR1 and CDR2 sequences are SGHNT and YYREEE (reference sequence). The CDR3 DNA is TGTGCCAGCAGCTTGGGGGGGGACGAGACCCAGTACTTC. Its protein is CASSLGGDETQYF.

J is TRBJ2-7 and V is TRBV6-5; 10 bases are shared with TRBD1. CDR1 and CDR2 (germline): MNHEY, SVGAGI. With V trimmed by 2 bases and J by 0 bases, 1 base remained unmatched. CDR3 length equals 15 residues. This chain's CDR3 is CASSYGTGVSYEQYF. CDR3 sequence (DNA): TGTGCCAGCAGTTACGGGACAGGGGTCTCCTACGAGCAGTACTTC.

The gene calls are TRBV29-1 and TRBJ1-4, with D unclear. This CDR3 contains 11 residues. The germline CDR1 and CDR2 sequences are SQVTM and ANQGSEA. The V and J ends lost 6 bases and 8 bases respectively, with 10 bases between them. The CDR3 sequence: CSVRFGEKLFF. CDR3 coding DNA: TGCAGCGTACGATTCGGAGAAAAACTGTTTTTT.

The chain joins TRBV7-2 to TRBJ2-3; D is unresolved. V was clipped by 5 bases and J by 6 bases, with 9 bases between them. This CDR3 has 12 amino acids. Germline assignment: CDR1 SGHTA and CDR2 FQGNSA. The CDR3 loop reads CASSPHVDTQYF. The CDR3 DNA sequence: TGTGCCAGCAGCCCTCATGTGGATACGCAGTATTTT.

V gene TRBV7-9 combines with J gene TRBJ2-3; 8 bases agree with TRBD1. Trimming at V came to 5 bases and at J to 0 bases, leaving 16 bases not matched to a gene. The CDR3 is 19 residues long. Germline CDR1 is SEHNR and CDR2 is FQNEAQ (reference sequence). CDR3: CASSRTDRDAPFSTDTQYF. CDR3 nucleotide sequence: TGTGCCAGCAGCCGAACGGACAGGGATGCCCCCTTTAGCACAGATACGCAGTATTTT. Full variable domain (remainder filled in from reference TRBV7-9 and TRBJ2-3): DTGVSQNPRHKITKRGQNVTFRCDPISEHNRLYWYRQTLGQGPEFLTYFQNEAQLEKSRLLSDRFSAERPKGSFSTLEIQRTEQGDSAMYLCASSRTDRDAPFSTDTQYFGPGTRLTVL.

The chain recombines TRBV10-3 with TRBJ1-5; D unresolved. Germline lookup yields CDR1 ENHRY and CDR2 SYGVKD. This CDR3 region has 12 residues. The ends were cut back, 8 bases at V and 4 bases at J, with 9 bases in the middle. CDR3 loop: CAISSPNQPQHF. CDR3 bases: TGTGCCATCTCGTCACCAAATCAGCCCCAGCATTTT.

The CDR3 loop is CASSGDTGGTQYF. The DNA of the CDR3 is TGTGCCAGTAGTGGGGACACGGGTGGGACCCAGTACTTC. The V gene is TRBV19, the J gene TRBJ2-5; D is perhaps TRBD1 (6 bases). The CDR3 length is 13 residues. Trimming cost V 5 bases and J 7 bases, with 14 bases left between them. The germline gives CDR1 LNHDA, CDR2 SQIVND (reference sequence).

The CDR3 spells CATSRDQDGIYGYTF. CDR3 bases: TGTGCCACCAGCAGAGATCAGGACGGCATATATGGCTACACCTTC. The chain joins TRBV15 to TRBJ1-2; no reliable D call. The CDR3 totals 15 residues. Trimming cost V 0 bases and J 5 bases, with 13 bases left between them. In germline, CDR1 is LNHNV, CDR2 YYDKDF (reference sequence). Full variable domain (remainder filled in from reference TRBV15 and TRBJ1-2): DAMVIQNPRYQVTQFGKPVTLSCSQTLNHNVMYWYQQKSSQAPKLLFHYYDKDFNNEADTPDNFQSRRPNTSFCFLDIRSPGLGDTAMYLCATSRDQDGIYGYTFGSGTRLTVV.

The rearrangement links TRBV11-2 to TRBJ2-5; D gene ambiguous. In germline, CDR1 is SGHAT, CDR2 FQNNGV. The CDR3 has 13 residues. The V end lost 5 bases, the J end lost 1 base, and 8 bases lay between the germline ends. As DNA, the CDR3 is TGTGCCAGCAGCCCCGAGATCCAAGAGACCCAGTACTTC. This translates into CASSPEIQETQYF.

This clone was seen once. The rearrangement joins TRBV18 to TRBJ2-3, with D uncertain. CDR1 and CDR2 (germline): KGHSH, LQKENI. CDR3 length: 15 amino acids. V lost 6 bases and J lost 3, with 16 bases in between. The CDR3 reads CASSPTRTETDTQYF. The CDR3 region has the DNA TGTGCCAGCTCGCCTACCAGGACCGAAACAGATACGCAGTATTTT.

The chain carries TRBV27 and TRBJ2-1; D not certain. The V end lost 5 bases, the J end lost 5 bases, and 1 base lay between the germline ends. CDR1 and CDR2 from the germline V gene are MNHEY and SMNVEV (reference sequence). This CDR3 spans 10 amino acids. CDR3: CASSDNEQFF. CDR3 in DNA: TGTGCCAGCAGTGACAATGAGCAGTTCTTC.

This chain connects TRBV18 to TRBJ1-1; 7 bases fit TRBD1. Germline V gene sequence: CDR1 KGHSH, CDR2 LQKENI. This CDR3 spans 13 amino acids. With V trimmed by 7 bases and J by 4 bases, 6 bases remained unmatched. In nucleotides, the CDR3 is TGTGCCAGCTTGACAGGGACGGGCACTGAAGCTTTCTTT. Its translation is CASLTGTGTEAFF.

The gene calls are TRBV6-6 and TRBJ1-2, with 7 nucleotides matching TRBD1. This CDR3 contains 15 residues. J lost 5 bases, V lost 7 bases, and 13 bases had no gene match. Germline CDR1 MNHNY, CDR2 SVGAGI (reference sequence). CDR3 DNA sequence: TGTGCCAGCACCTCCCCGGGACAGACGATTTATGGCTACACCTTC. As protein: CASTSPGQTIYGYTF.

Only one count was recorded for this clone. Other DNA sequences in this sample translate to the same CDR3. The CDR3 protein is CASSPPGPPYEQYF. In nucleotides, the CDR3 is TGTGCCAGCTCACCACCGGGACCTCCCTACGAGCAGTACTTC. The rearrangement links TRBV18 to TRBJ2-7; D may match TRBD1 or TRBD2 (5 bases each). The V and J ends lost 0 bases and 2 bases respectively, with 8 bases between them. CDR1 and CDR2 (germline): KGHSH, LQKENI. The CDR3 spans 14 residues.

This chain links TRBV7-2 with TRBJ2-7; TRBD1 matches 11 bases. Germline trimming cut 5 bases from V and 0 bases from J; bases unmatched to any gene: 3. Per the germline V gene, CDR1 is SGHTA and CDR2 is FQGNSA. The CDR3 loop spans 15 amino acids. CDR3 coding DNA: TGTGCCAGCAGCCAGGGACAGGGGGGCTCCTACGAGCAGTACTTC. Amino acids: CASSQGQGGSYEQYF.

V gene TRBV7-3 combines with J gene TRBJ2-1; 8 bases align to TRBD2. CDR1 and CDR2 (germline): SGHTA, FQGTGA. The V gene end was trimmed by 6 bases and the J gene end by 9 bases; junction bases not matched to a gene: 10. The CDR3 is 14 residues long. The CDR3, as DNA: TGTGCCAGCAGGCCGGGGGGGCCTGTAGGTGAGCAGTTCTTC. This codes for CASRPGGPVGEQFF.

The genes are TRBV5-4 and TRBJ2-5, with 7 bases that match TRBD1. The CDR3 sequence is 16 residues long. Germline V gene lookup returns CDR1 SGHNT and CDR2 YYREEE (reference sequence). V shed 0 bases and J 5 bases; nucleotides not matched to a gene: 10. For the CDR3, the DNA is TGTGCCAGCAGCTTGGCCGAAGGAAGGGGGCTTGAGACCCAGTACTTC. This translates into CASSLAEGRGLETQYF.

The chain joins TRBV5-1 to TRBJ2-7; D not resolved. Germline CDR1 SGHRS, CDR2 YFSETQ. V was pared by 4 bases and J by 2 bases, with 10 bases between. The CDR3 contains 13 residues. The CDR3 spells CASSRGEAYEQYF. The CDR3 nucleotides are TGCGCCAGCAGCCGTGGAGAAGCCTACGAGCAGTACTTC.

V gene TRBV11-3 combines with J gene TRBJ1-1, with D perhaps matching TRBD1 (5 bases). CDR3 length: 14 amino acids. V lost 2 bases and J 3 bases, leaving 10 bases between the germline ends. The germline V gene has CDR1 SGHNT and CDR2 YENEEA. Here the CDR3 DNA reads TGTGCCAGCAGCTTAAGTGTGGGGGACACTGAAGCTTTCTTT. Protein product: CASSLSVGDTEAFF. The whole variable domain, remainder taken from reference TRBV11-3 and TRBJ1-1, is EAGVVQSPRYKIIEKKQPVAFWCNPISGHNTLYWYLQNLGQGPELLIRYENEEAVDDSQLPKDRFSAERLKGVDSTLKIQPAELGDSAVYLCASSLSVGDTEAFFGQGTRLTVV.

The CDR3 sequence is CASSGSQGGGEKLFF. The CDR3 DNA sequence: TGTGCCAGCAGCGGGTCGCAGGGGGGAGGCGAAAAACTGTTTTTT. This sequence joins TRBV9 and TRBJ1-4; TRBD1 aligns across 7 bases. V was pared by 3 bases and J by 8 bases, with 10 bases of the junction left unmatched. Germline V gene data show CDR1 as SGDLS and CDR2 as YYNGEE. There are 15 residues in the CDR3.